This T cell receptor (beta chain) is from a study of T cell repertoires in cytomegalovirus infection. Study in general: Alongside well-studied HLA-B-restricted CMV epitopes, recently identified HLA-C-restricted CMV epitopes were also used. General study findings and limits: The ex vivo response was dominated by HLA-C-restricted CMV-specific TCR beta clonotypes. Totalled public TCR beta family frequency picked out people who carried CMV plus the relevant HLA.

TCRdb recomputed calls from the reads with MiXCR, one row per CDR3 protein. The sample yields fewer than 350,000 distinct CDR3 sequences, 25% to 35% seen once. This CDR3 spans 13 amino acids. V shed 6 bases and J shed 7 bases, with 10 bases lying between them. Per germline, CDR1 LNHDA and CDR2 SQIVND (reference sequence). In this sample, this clonotype turned up once. Its antigen is currently unknown. This receptor was obtained from a human donor in good health (CMV status not recorded). Some clones in this sample may be carry-over from other donors' samples. The source material was cultured PBMCs, sampled from culture after CMV antigen stimulation. The V call is TRBV19, the J call TRBJ2-6; D is perhaps TRBD1 (6 bases). The CDR3: CASRKGGANVLTF. The CDR3 coding sequence is TGTGCCAGTAGAAAAGGGGGTGCCAACGTCCTGACTTTC.